This TCR beta chain was identified in a study of metastatic and nonmetastatic thyroid tumors. Study summary: The comparison covered peripheral blood and tumor or nodule tissue in malignant and benign thyroid patients.

This clone was detected ten times or more. Antigen unknown. The CDR3 loop spans 14 amino acids. V lost 1 base to trimming and J lost 4 bases, with 10 bases between them. The germline gives CDR1 SEHNR, CDR2 FQNEAQ (reference sequence). Study results and limitations: Reportedly, malignant thyroid tumors had significantly higher TCR beta diversity than benign nodules, in blood and tumor.

Source study methods: Built for papillary thyroid cancer, a distant-metastasis classifier drew on CDR3 differences across clinicopathological groups. MiXCR re-clonotyped the PCR reads for TCRdb. V and J calls and clone size were set by TCRdb, not the authors. The repertoire has some 84,000 clones, less than 10% of them found once; the top ten carry approximately 8.8%. Until they underwent thyroid surgery, no patient had received any treatment. The sequence came from a female donor with papillary thyroid cancer or a benign thyroid nodule (not recorded which). Some clones in this sample may be carry-over from other donors' samples. The chain joins TRBV7-9 to TRBJ1-1, with D unresolved. Sample: blood. CDR3 amino acids: CASSLVWGGTEAFF. DNA for the CDR3: TGTGCCAGCAGCTTAGTCTGGGGTGGCACTGAAGCTTTCTTT.